Presented here are 14 T cell receptor beta chains from one specimen sequenced in a study of T cell repertoires in cytomegalovirus infection. Using its own MiXCR run on the reads, TCRdb lists one record per CDR3 protein. Found here are roughly 500,000 distinct CDR3 sequences, about 11% of them singletons; the top ten hold about 10%. Sequencing was done on a sample of PBMCs. Every receptor here comes from a human donor in good health (CMV status not recorded). Some clones in this sample may be carry-over from other donors' samples.

This clonotype came up a few times. This sequence joins TRBV3-1 and TRBJ1-6, with no clear D. This CDR3 spans 15 amino acids. The germline V gene has CDR1 LGHDT and CDR2 YNNKEL (reference sequence). Trimming stripped 2 bases from V and 8 bases from J, with 13 bases between. CDR3 sequence (DNA): TGTGCCAGCAGCCAACCCACCCGAGGAGATTCACCCCTCCACTTT. It yields the protein CASSQPTRGDSPLHF.

This clonotype was detected a few times. This rearrangement joins TRBV20-1 to TRBJ1-1; 7 positions agree with TRBD1. Unmatched junction bases numbered 4, after V lost 2 bases and J lost 1 base. Germline lookup yields CDR1 DFQATT and CDR2 SNEGSKA (reference sequence). The CDR3 is made up of 14 amino acids. The CDR3 region is CSARPGTANTEAFF. The CDR3 coding sequence is TGCAGTGCTAGACCAGGGACAGCGAACACTGAAGCTTTCTTT.

This clonotype was detected many times. The J gene is TRBJ1-1, the V gene TRBV19, with 7 bases aligning to TRBD1. The J segment lost 3 bases and the V segment lost 3 bases, leaving 7 bases of the junction unmatched. CDR3 length: 15 amino acids. Germline V gene lookup returns CDR1 LNHDA and CDR2 SQIVND (reference sequence). Here the CDR3 reads CASSILTGIYTEAFF. The CDR3 coding sequence is TGTGCCAGTAGTATTTTGACAGGGATCTACACTGAAGCTTTCTTT.

This clonotype was observed at least ten times. V usage is TRBV20-1 and J usage is TRBJ2-3, with 13 bases lining up with TRBD2. Germline V CDR1 and CDR2: DFQATT, SNEGSKA (reference sequence). This CDR3 has 15 amino acids. Losses at the gene ends were 3 bases for V and 1 base for J; bases not matched to a gene: 1. The CDR3 region has the DNA TGCAGTGCTAGCACTAGCGGGGGGGGCACAGATACGCAGTATTTT. Encoded protein: CSASTSGGGTDTQYF.

Many counts were recorded for this clonotype. The chain recombines TRBV28 with TRBJ2-3; D not certain. Germline CDR1 reads MDHEN; CDR2 reads SYDVKM. Trimming left V 9 bases short and J 0 bases short, with 13 bases between. CDR3 size: 14 residues. The CDR3 nucleotides read TGTGCCAGTGGTATCTTTCCTAGCACAGATACGCAGTATTTT. Encoded protein: CASGIFPSTDTQYF. Looking up the rest from reference TRBV28 and TRBJ2-3 gives the full variable domain: DVKVTQSSRYLVKRTGEKVFLECVQDMDHENMFWYRQDPGLGLRLIYFSYDVKMKEKGDIPEGYSVSREKKERFSLILESASTNQTSMYLCASGIFPSTDTQYFGPGTRLTVL.

This clonotype was counted many times. The genes are TRBV5-1 and TRBJ1-2, with D possibly being TRBD1 (5 bases). V gave up 1 base and J gave up 1 base, with 14 bases separating them. The CDR3 is 16 amino acids. Germline V CDR1 and CDR2: SGHRS, YFSETQ. The CDR3 sequence: CASSLPDRVFNYGYTF. The CDR3 DNA follows: TGCGCCAGCAGCTTGCCCGACAGAGTCTTTAACTATGGCTACACCTTC.

In its sample, this clonotype was seen many times. The chain has TRBV24-1 and TRBJ1-1; TRBD1 aligns across 8 bases. This CDR3 has 15 residues. Germline values: CDR1 KGHDR, CDR2 SFDVKD. The V segment lost 5 bases and the J segment 1 base; nucleotides outside the gene matches: 5. The CDR3 spells CATSAPGTGNTEAFF. For the CDR3, the DNA is TGTGCCACCAGTGCCCCTGGGACAGGGAACACTGAAGCTTTCTTT.

This clonotype rates as medium-sized (0.01 to 0.1%). The genes are TRBV7-2 and TRBJ1-6; 9 bases line up with TRBD1. Germline V gene sequence: CDR1 SGHTA, CDR2 FQGNSA. V shed 5 bases, J shed 8 bases, and the junction held 7 bases outside the gene matches. CDR3 length: 15 amino acids. The CDR3 DNA is TGTGCCAGCAGCCCCGGGACAGGGCAGCATTCACCCCTCCACTTT. Protein: CASSPGTGQHSPLHF.

This clonotype was observed at least ten times. This chain links TRBV6-5 with TRBJ2-1, with D possibly matching TRBD1 (6 bases). There are 12 residues in the CDR3. CDR1 MNHEY and CDR2 SVGAGI come from the germline V gene. Trimming left V 8 bases short and J 4 bases short, with 9 bases between. CDR3 loop: CASRDTYNEQFF. The CDR3 DNA is TGTGCCAGCCGGGACACATACAATGAGCAGTTCTTC.

The table lists this clonotype with many counts. The gene calls are TRBV7-6 and TRBJ2-7; TRBD1 or TRBD2 may be the D gene (6 bases each). The CDR3 extends over 12 amino acids. Germline V gene data show CDR1 as SGHVS and CDR2 as FNYEAQ. The V and J ends lost 5 bases and 6 bases respectively, with 11 bases between them. This chain's CDR3 is CASSGGGLEQYF. The CDR3 nucleotides are TGTGCCAGCAGCGGTGGGGGGCTCGAGCAGTACTTC.

This clonotype appeared a few times. This chain uses TRBV5-8 with TRBJ1-5; 7 positions agree with TRBD1. Germline V CDR1 and CDR2: SGHTS, YDEGEE. Trimming cost V 2 bases and J 4 bases; bases outside gene matches: 18. The CDR3 covers 19 residues. Here the CDR3 DNA reads TGTGCCAGCAGCTTATCCGGGACAGCGGCCCCTATCCTTAATCAGCCCCAGCATTTT. Amino acids: CASSLSGTAAPILNQPQHF.

V is TRBV27 and J is TRBJ2-7; D could derive from TRBD1 or TRBD2 (5 bases each). Trimming shortened V by 0 bases and J by 1 base, and 13 bases separated the two germline ends. Germline CDR1 reads MNHEY; CDR2 reads SMNVEV (reference sequence). The CDR3 runs 16 residues. CDR3 DNA: TGTGCCAGCAGTTTATCCTGGGACCGCCAATCCTACGAGCAGTACTTC. This encodes CASSLSWDRQSYEQYF.

This clonotype has just a few counts. Here the CDR3 DNA reads TGCAGCGTTAAAGCCACCTACGAGCAGTACTTC. It yields the protein CSVKATYEQYF. The J gene is TRBJ2-7, the V gene TRBV29-1; D ambiguous. V dropped 5 bases and J dropped 2 bases, with 7 bases sitting between them. Germline V gives CDR1 SQVTM, CDR2 ANQGSEA. The CDR3 covers 11 residues.

The V call is TRBV18, the J call TRBJ1-2, with 7 bases lining up with TRBD1. Losses at the gene ends were 2 bases for V and 5 bases for J; bases not matched to a gene: 8. Per the germline V gene, CDR1 is KGHSH and CDR2 is LQKENI. This CDR3 is built from 15 residues. CDR3 sequence (DNA): TGTGCCAGCTCACCATCCGTTGGACAGGATTATGGCTACACCTTC. Protein product: CASSPSVGQDYGYTF.